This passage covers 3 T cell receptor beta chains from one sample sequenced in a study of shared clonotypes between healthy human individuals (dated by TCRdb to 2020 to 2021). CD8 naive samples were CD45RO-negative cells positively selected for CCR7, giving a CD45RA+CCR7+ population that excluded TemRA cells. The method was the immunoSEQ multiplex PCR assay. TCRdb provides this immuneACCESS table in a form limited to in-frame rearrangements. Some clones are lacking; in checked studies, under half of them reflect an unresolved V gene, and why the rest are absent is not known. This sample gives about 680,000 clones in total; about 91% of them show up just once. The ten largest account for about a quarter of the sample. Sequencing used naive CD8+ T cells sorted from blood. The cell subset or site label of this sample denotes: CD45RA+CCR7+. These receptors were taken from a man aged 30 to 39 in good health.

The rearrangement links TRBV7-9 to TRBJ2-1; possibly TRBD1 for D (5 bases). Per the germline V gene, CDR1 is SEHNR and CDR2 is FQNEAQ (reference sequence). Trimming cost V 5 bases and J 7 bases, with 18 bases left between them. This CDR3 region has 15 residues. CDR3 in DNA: TGTGCCAGCAGCCCCCCCGCAGGGTTACAGAATGAGCAGTTCTTC. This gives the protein CASSPPAGLQNEQFF.

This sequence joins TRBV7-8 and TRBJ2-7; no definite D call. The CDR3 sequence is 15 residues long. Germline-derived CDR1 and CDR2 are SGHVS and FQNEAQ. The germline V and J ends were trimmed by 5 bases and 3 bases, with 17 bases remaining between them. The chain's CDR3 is CASSQFSGVSYEQYF. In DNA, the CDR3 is TGTGCCAGCAGCCAGTTTAGTGGAGTGAGCTACGAGCAGTACTTC.

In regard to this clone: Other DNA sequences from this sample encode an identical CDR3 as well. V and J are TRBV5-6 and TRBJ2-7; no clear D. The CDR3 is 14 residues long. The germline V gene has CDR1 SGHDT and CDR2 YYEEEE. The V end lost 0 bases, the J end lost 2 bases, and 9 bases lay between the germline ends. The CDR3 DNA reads TGTGCCAGCAGCTTGGGGCTTGCCACCTACGAGCAGTACTTC. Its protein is CASSLGLATYEQYF.